This entry is about one TCR beta chain. This entry is derived from a study of Ad26.COV2.S vaccination and SARS-CoV-2 variants. Regarding treatment: 15 to 20 received Ad26.COV2.S at low or high dose, single or two shots; roughly five received placebo; per-sample allocation not given. At day 63 after the first vaccine or placebo injection, samples were drawn. Sequencing used immunoSEQ multiplex PCR; TCRdb keeps in-frame clones, though not all of them. Among hundreds of thousands of clones listed, around 90% were seen once. Trimming took off 5 bases at V and 4 bases at J, with 8 bases between the two ends. The CDR3 has 12 residues.

The specimen was peripheral blood, collected in a trial of Ad26.COV2.S vaccine versus placebo. The TCR comes from a person between 18 and 65 years old who received the Ad26.COV2.S COVID-19 vaccine or a placebo. The chain links TRBV12-3 or TRBV12-4 to TRBJ1-2; D ambiguous. The CDR3 spells CASSTGPYGYTF. The CDR3 bases are TGTGCCAGCAGTACCGGACCCTATGGCTACACCTTC.